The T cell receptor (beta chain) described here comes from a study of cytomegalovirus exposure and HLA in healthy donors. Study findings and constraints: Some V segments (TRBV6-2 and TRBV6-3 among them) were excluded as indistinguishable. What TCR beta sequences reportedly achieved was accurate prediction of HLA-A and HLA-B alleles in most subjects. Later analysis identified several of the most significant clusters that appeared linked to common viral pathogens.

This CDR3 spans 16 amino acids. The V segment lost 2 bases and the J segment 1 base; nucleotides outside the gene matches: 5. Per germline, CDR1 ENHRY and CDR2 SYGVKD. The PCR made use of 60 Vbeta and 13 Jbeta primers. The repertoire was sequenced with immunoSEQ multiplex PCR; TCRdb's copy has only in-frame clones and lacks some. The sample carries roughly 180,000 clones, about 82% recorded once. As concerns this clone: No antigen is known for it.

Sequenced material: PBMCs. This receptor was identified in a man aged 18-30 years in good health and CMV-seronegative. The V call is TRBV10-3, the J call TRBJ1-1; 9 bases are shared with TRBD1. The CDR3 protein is CAISEVQGAGNTEAFF. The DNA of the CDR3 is TGTGCCATCAGTGAGGTACAGGGGGCCGGGAACACTGAAGCTTTCTTT.